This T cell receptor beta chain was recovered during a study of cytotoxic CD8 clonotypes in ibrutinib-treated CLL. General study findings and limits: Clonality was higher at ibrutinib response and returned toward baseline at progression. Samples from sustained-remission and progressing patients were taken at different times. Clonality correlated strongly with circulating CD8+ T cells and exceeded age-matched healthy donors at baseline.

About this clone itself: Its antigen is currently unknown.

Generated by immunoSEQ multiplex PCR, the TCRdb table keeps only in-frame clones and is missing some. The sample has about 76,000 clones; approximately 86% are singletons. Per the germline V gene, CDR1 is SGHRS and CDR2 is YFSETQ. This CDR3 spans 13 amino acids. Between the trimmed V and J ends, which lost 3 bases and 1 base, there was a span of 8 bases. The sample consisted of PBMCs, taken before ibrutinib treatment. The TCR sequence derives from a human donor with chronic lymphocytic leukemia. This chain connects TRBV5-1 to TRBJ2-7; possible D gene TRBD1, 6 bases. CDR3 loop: CASSSGTSYEQYF. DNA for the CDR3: TGCGCCAGCAGCTCCGGGACATCCTACGAGCAGTACTTC.